This T cell receptor beta chain was captured by sequencing in a study of blood T cell repertoires in COVID-19. The overall study: Sites in the United States, Italy and Spain provided acute and convalescent COVID-19 samples. T cells, B-cell-depleted T cells, or PBMCs provided the cDNA or gDNA that served as material.

Germline values: CDR1 MDHEN, CDR2 SYDVKM. Trimming left V 10 bases short and J 5 bases short, with 14 bases between. The CDR3 length is 13 residues. Source study methods: Nucleated cell counts were estimated from reference gene primer amplification. Libraries were prepared by immunoSEQ multiplex PCR; TCRdb keeps only in-frame clonotypes and omits some of them. V, J and clone size reflect that table, while D and trimming were determined from the DNA. Among tens of thousands of clones listed, 86% were seen once. This receptor was identified in a human donor in a cohort sampled during active COVID-19. The genes are TRBV28 and TRBJ1-4; no clear D. Sequencing was performed on peripheral blood. The CDR3 nucleotides read TGTGCCACCGAACACGGGATGAATGAAAAACTGTTTTTT. Protein sequence: CATEHGMNEKLFF.